The clone carrying this T cell receptor (beta chain) came up a few times. No antigen is known for it. This sample stems from a study of T-cell memory formation after mild COVID-19. Each CDR3 protein is one row after TCRdb ran MiXCR on the 5' RACE reads. The sample has approximately 490,000 distinct CDR3 sequences; about a fifth are singletons. Overall study findings and caveats: A balance of CD4 and CD8 characterized clones contracting day 15 to 85, whereas later expanders leaned CD4+. Some SARS-CoV-2-responding clones were already detected in memory before infection.

CDR1 is DFQATT and CDR2 is SNEGSKA in the germline V gene (reference sequence). The CDR3 runs to 14 residues. V was shortened by 0 bases and J by 2 bases, with 8 bases between the two germline ends. The chain is built from TRBV20-1 and TRBJ1-5; no clear D. The source material was PBMCs or a T cell subset sorted from them (not recorded which). The sequence was obtained from an adult woman who had mild COVID-19 (a few samples of this study predate the infection). Cell type and time point are not known. The CDR3 is CSARENLGNQPQHF. CDR3 in DNA: TGCAGTGCTAGAGAAAATTTGGGCAATCAGCCCCAGCATTTT.